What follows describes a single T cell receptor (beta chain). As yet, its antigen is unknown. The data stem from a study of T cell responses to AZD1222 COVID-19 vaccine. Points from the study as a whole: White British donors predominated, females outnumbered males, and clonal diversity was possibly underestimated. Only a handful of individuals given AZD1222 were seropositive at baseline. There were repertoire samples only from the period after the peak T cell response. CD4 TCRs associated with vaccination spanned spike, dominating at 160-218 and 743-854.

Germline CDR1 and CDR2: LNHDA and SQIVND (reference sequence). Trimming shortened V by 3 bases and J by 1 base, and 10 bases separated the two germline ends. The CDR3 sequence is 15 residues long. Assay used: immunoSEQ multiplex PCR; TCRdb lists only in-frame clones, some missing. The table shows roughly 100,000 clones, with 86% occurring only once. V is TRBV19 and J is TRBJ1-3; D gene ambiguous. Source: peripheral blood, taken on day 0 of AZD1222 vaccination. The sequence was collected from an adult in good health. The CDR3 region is CASSIGLPSGNTIYF. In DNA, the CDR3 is TGTGCCAGTAGTATCGGGCTTCCATCTGGAAACACCATATATTTT.